Presented here are 16 T cell receptor beta chains from one specimen sequenced in a study of lymphopenia after photon versus proton radiotherapy (dated by TCRdb to the late 2010s). Libraries were constructed by the immunoSEQ multiplex PCR assay. What TCRdb holds here is the immuneACCESS table cut down to in-frame rearrangements. Part of the clones is not present; checked against another copy, under half of the missing clones reflect an unresolved V gene, and the others are unexplained. The sample table records tens of thousands of clones; over 70% of these occur just once. The top ten constitute more than 10% of the sample. This specimen consisted of peripheral blood, obtained from a patient treated with proton-based radiotherapy. These receptors were obtained from a man at least 80 years old with esophageal cancer.

This chain uses TRBV30 with TRBJ2-5; the match to TRBD2 covers 9 bases. The CDR3 spans 14 residues. CDR1 is GTSNPN, CDR2 SVGIG, per germline (reference sequence). V trimming: 4 bases; J trimming: 5 bases; junction bases outside the gene matches: 8. CDR3 region: CAWTSGMTGETQYF. The CDR3 coding sequence is TGTGCCTGGACTAGCGGGATGACGGGGGAGACCCAGTACTTC.

This sequence joins TRBV19 and TRBJ2-2; D gene unclear. CDR1 and CDR2 from the germline V gene are LNHDA and SQIVND (reference sequence). Between the trimmed V and J ends, which lost 6 bases and 2 bases, there was a span of 10 bases. The CDR3 runs 14 residues. The CDR3: CASRTGTNTGELFF. The CDR3 DNA follows: TGTGCCAGTAGAACCGGAACAAACACCGGGGAGCTGTTTTTT.

The chain joins TRBV5-1 to TRBJ1-2; weak D call: TRBD1 (5 bases). The CDR3 totals 15 residues. The V gene lost 3 bases and the J gene lost 4 bases, with 16 bases spanning the gap. CDR1 and CDR2 (germline): SGHRS, YFSETQ. The CDR3 region is CASSSGESAAYGYTF. The CDR3 nucleotides are TGCGCCAGCAGCTCGGGGGAATCGGCAGCCTATGGCTACACCTTC.

This sequence joins TRBV29-1 and TRBJ1-2, with unresolved D. The germline V gene encodes CDR1 SQVTM and CDR2 ANQGSEA. The CDR3 runs 13 residues. Trimming left V 4 bases short and J 0 bases short, with 9 bases between. The CDR3 spells CSVVDPSNYGYTF. The CDR3 DNA reads as TGCAGCGTTGTGGACCCTTCTAACTATGGCTACACCTTC.

A word on this clone: The same CDR3 is also encoded by other DNA sequences in this sample. The rearrangement joins TRBV5-4 to TRBJ1-2; no definite D call. V lost 2 bases and J 2 bases, leaving 7 bases between the germline ends. Per germline, CDR1 SGHNT and CDR2 YYREEE (reference sequence). The CDR3 extends over 13 amino acids. CDR3 sequence reads: CASSLYLNYGYTF. CDR3 nucleotide sequence: TGTGCCAGCAGCTTATACTTAAACTATGGCTACACCTTC.

This clone was found once. V is TRBV7-9 and J is TRBJ2-3; D is unclear. With 4 bases removed from V and 6 bases from J, the gap between germline ends came to 8 bases. The CDR3 is 12 amino acids. Germline CDR1 and CDR2: SEHNR and FQNEAQ (reference sequence). DNA for the CDR3: TGTGCCAGCAGCTCTAGGTGGGATACGCAGTATTTT. Amino acid sequence: CASSSRWDTQYF. The full variable domain, with the rest looked up from reference TRBV7-9 and TRBJ2-3, is DTGVSQNPRHKITKRGQNVTFRCDPISEHNRLYWYRQTLGQGPEFLTYFQNEAQLEKSRLLSDRFSAERPKGSFSTLEIQRTEQGDSAMYLCASSSRWDTQYFGPGTRLTVL.

The gene calls are TRBV29-1 and TRBJ2-5, with D maybe TRBD2 (6 bases). The CDR3 runs 13 residues. Germline loops: CDR1 SQVTM, CDR2 ANQGSEA. V lost 5 bases and J lost 2, with 12 bases in between. The CDR3 nucleotides read TGCAGCGTTTCGCCGGGGGTACAAGAGACCCAGTACTTC. Translating gives CSVSPGVQETQYF. The entire variable domain, with the rest obtained from reference TRBV29-1 and TRBJ2-5, is as follows: SAVISQKPSRDICQRGTSLTIQCQVDSQVTMMFWYRQQPGQSLTLIATANQGSEATYESGFVIDKFPISRPNLTFSTLTVSNMSPEDSSIYLCSVSPGVQETQYFGPGTRLLVL.

The CDR3 is CASSGGTNIGEQYF. The CDR3 region has the DNA TGTGCCAGTAGTGGGGGGACTAACATCGGCGAGCAGTACTTC. The genes are TRBV19 and TRBJ2-7, with TRBD2 identical over 7 bases. Unmatched junction bases numbered 10, after V lost 5 bases and J lost 6 bases. CDR1 is LNHDA and CDR2 is SQIVND in the germline V gene (reference sequence). This CDR3 region has 14 residues.

The chain employs TRBV30 and TRBJ2-2; TRBD2 aligns across 14 bases. This CDR3 spans 18 amino acids. Germline CDR1 reads GTSNPN; CDR2 reads SVGIG (reference sequence). V gave up 2 bases and J gave up 3 bases; unmatched junction bases: 8. The chain's CDR3 is CAWSKGLAGAGDTGELFF. As DNA, the CDR3 is TGTGCCTGGAGTAAGGGACTAGCGGGAGCGGGGGACACCGGGGAGCTGTTTTTT.

The chain carries TRBV18 and TRBJ2-5; the D gene is possibly TRBD2 (5 bases). Germline CDR1 is KGHSH and CDR2 is LQKENI. Trimming took off 5 bases at V and 2 bases at J, with 12 bases between the two ends. The CDR3 covers 14 residues. The CDR3 DNA reads as TGTGCCAGCTCAGAGACTAACGATCAAGAGACCCAGTACTTC. As protein: CASSETNDQETQYF.

With regard to this clone: In the same sample, other DNA sequences code for this CDR3. V gene TRBV19 combines with J gene TRBJ1-4; 7 bases are shared with TRBD1. The CDR3 is made up of 15 amino acids. Germline trimming cut 6 bases from V and 6 bases from J; bases unmatched to any gene: 10. The germline gives CDR1 LNHDA, CDR2 SQIVND (reference sequence). The CDR3 bases are TGTGCCAGTAGCAGTACAGGGGCACCGGATGAAAAACTGTTTTTT. Protein: CASSSTGAPDEKLFF. Together with reference TRBV19 and TRBJ1-4, the CDR3 gives the full variable domain: DGGITQSPKYLFRKEGQNVTLSCEQNLNHDAMYWYRQDPGQGLRLIYYSQIVNDFQKGDIAEGYSVSREKKESFPLTVTSAQKNPTAFYLCASSSTGAPDEKLFFGSGTQLSVL.

The chain uses TRBV6-5 and TRBJ1-2; D unresolved. Germline V gives CDR1 MNHEY, CDR2 SVGAGI. V was shortened by 6 bases and J by 5 bases, with 19 bases between the two germline ends. This CDR3 contains 15 residues. In nucleotides, the CDR3 is TGTGCCAGCAGGAACACCGATGGACCTAGATATGGCTACACCTTC. Protein sequence: CASRNTDGPRYGYTF.

This sequence joins TRBV9 and TRBJ2-1; D is perhaps TRBD1 (6 bases). Trimming left V 3 bases short and J 2 bases short, with 9 bases between. Germline-derived CDR1 and CDR2 are SGDLS and YYNGEE. The CDR3 runs 14 residues. The CDR3 DNA is TGTGCCAGCAGCGAACAGGGACCCTACAATGAGCAGTTCTTC. Protein product: CASSEQGPYNEQFF.

This clone was counted ten times or more. The germline gene is not matched at one end of the junction; a read error may be the cause. V and J are TRBV6-1 and TRBJ1-5, with unresolved D. The CDR3 contains 13 residues. Germline CDR1 reads MNHNS; CDR2 reads SASEGT. In nucleotides, the CDR3 is TGTGCCAGCAGCCCTATGAGCAACCAGCCCCAGCATTTT. This translates into CASSPMSNQPQHF.

The chain uses TRBV15 and TRBJ2-7; possible D gene TRBD1, 5 bases. V lost 5 bases and J lost 4, with 9 bases in between. Germline V CDR1 and CDR2: LNHNV, YYDKDF (reference sequence). The CDR3 sequence is 12 residues long. CDR3: CATSEQGYEQYF. Written as DNA, the CDR3 is TGTGCCACCAGCGAGCAGGGTTACGAGCAGTACTTC.

This clone showed up just once. The germline gene is not matched at one end of the junction; a read error may be the cause. The CDR3 loop is CASSLAPGRENEQFF. For the CDR3, the DNA is TGTGCTAGCAGCTTAGCCCCCGGCAGGGAAAATGAGCAGTTCTTC. J is TRBJ2-1 and V is TRBV7-7; D perhaps matches TRBD1 (5 bases). The CDR3 totals 15 residues. Germline V CDR1 and CDR2: SSHAT, FNYEAQ (reference sequence). Filled out from reference TRBV7-7 and TRBJ2-1, the complete variable domain reads GAGVSQSPRYKVTKRGQDVTLRCDPISSHATLYWYQQALGQGPEFLTYFNYEAQPDKSGLPSDRFSAERPEGSISTLTIQRTEQRDSAMYRCASSLAPGRENEQFFGPGTRLTVL.